The 26 T cell receptor beta chains below were found in one sample sequenced in a study of blood T cell repertoires in COVID-19. Sequenced by immunoSEQ multiplex PCR; TCRdb stores in-frame clones only, minus some. The sample includes roughly 87,000 clones, less than 80% of them seen just once. Sequenced: peripheral blood. Every receptor here comes from a woman aged 45-60 years with acute or convalescent COVID-19.

The CDR3 sequence: CASSTQGNTEAFF. The CDR3 nucleotides are TGTGCCAGCAGTACACAGGGGAACACTGAAGCTTTCTTT. The chain uses TRBV9 and TRBJ1-1, with a tentative D call TRBD1 (6 bases). Trimming shortened V by 5 bases and J by 1 base, and 9 bases separated the two germline ends. The CDR3 spans 13 residues. In germline, CDR1 is SGDLS, CDR2 YYNGEE.

This chain uses TRBV5-4 with TRBJ2-5; D unresolved. V was shortened by 0 bases and J by 1 base, with 7 bases between the two germline ends. The CDR3 consists of 14 residues. Germline V CDR1 and CDR2: SGHNT, YYREEE (reference sequence). The chain's CDR3 is CASSLGGFQETQYF. The CDR3 region has the DNA TGTGCCAGCAGCTTGGGTGGCTTCCAAGAGACCCAGTACTTC.

The chain combines TRBV7-9 with TRBJ1-2; TRBD1 matches 8 bases. With 5 bases clipped from V and 4 bases from J, the junction kept 9 bases outside the gene matches. The CDR3 runs 15 residues. Germline V lookup: CDR1 SEHNR, CDR2 FQNEAQ (reference sequence). The DNA for the CDR3 is TGTGCCAGCAGCGTCCGGGACAGGAGCCTCTATGGCTACACCTTC. Amino acid sequence: CASSVRDRSLYGYTF.

This clone was seen more than once but under ten times. V is TRBV6-5 and J is TRBJ1-6; 9 bases agree with TRBD1. The V segment lost 7 bases and the J segment 11 bases; nucleotides outside the gene matches: 12. There are 15 residues in the CDR3. Germline CDR1 reads MNHEY; CDR2 reads SVGAGI. The CDR3 here is CASKSSRTGVAPLHF. As DNA, the CDR3 is TGTGCCAGCAAATCTAGTCGGACAGGGGTTGCACCCCTCCACTTT.

The chain combines TRBV28 with TRBJ1-1, with a tentative D call TRBD1 (6 bases). This CDR3 region has 15 residues. Trimming cost V 6 bases and J 1 base, with 15 bases left between them. Germline assignment: CDR1 MDHEN and CDR2 SYDVKM. The CDR3 reads CASRTSGAGNTEAFF. Written as DNA, the CDR3 is TGTGCCAGCAGGACATCAGGGGCCGGGAACACTGAAGCTTTCTTT.

This chain joins TRBV30 and TRBJ1-3, with 7 bases identical to TRBD1. This CDR3 has 21 residues. Unmatched junction bases numbered 20, after V lost 0 bases and J lost 0 bases. Germline CDR1 GTSNPN, CDR2 SVGIG (reference sequence). The CDR3 DNA follows: TGTGCCTGGAGTGTACATCCCCGGGACAGAAGGCCTAAATACTCTGGAAACACCATATATTTT. It encodes CAWSVHPRDRRPKYSGNTIYF.

This clone occurred once. Other DNA sequences in this sample translate to the same CDR3. J is TRBJ1-1 and V is TRBV9, with D perhaps TRBD1 (5 bases). The CDR3 spans 14 residues. V was trimmed by 0 bases and J by 3 bases, leaving 9 bases between them. Germline loops: CDR1 SGDLS, CDR2 YYNGEE. The CDR3 DNA is TGTGCCAGCAGCGTAGTGGGGGGGGACACTGAAGCTTTCTTT. It translates to CASSVVGGDTEAFF. The entire variable domain, with the rest obtained from reference TRBV9 and TRBJ1-1, is as follows: DSGVTQTPKHLITATGQRVTLRCSPRSGDLSVYWYQQSLDQGLQFLIQYYNGEERAKGNILERFSAQQFPDLHSELNLSSLELGDSALYFCASSVVGGDTEAFFGQGTRLTVV.

V gene TRBV21-1 combines with J gene TRBJ1-1; TRBD1, the table's D call, was not compared with the DNA. TRBV21-1 is flagged as a pseudogene. The CDR3 is 14 residues long. The CDR3 DNA sequence: TGTGCCAGCAGCAAAGGCAGGGAGAACACTGAAGCTTTCTTT. This sequence encodes CASSKGRENTEAFF.

The genes are TRBV28 and TRBJ1-6, with 8 bases that match TRBD1. The CDR3 covers 15 residues. The V gene's germline CDR1 is MDHEN and CDR2 SYDVKM. J was trimmed by 6 bases and V by 7 bases; bases with no gene match: 8. CDR3 bases: TGTGCCAGCAAGCGGACAGGGCGGATTAATTCACCCCTCCACTTT. It yields the protein CASKRTGRINSPLHF. Variable domain in full (rest from reference TRBV28 and TRBJ1-6): DVKVTQSSRYLVKRTGEKVFLECVQDMDHENMFWYRQDPGLGLRLIYFSYDVKMKEKGDIPEGYSVSREKKERFSLILESASTNQTSMYLCASKRTGRINSPLHFGNGTRLTVT.

This clone is judged medium-sized. V is TRBV4-3 and J is TRBJ2-2; a weak D match, TRBD2 (6 bases). Per germline, CDR1 LGHNA and CDR2 YSLEER. V was trimmed by 3 bases and J by 2 bases, leaving 13 bases between them. This CDR3 contains 16 residues. CDR3 coding DNA: TGCGCCAGCAGCCATCGTACGGGACTCAACACCGGGGAGCTGTTTTTT. Translation: CASSHRTGLNTGELFF.

The rearrangement joins TRBV7-2 to TRBJ1-3, with D maybe TRBD1 (6 bases). The germline V gene encodes CDR1 SGHTA and CDR2 FQGNSA. Between the trimmed V and J ends, which lost 3 bases and 0 bases, there was a span of 12 bases. The CDR3 has 16 residues. Written as DNA, the CDR3 is TGTGCCAGCAGCTTTTTTCAGGGGCCCTCTGGAAACACCATATATTTT. It yields the protein CASSFFQGPSGNTIYF.

This chain uses TRBV7-8 with TRBJ2-7; TRBD2 agrees at 7 bases. The CDR3 length is 13 residues. The V segment lost 4 bases and the J segment 6 bases; nucleotides outside the gene matches: 6. Germline V gene sequence: CDR1 SGHVS, CDR2 FQNEAQ. CDR3 bases: TGTGCCAGCAGCTACACTAGCGTTGGCGAGCAGTACTTC. This gives the protein CASSYTSVGEQYF.

The gene calls are TRBV27 and TRBJ2-3, with unresolved D. Looked up from germline, CDR1 is MNHEY and CDR2 is SMNVEV (reference sequence). The CDR3 has 13 residues. V was pared by 5 bases and J by 3 bases, with 9 bases between. CDR3 in DNA: TGTGCCAGCAGTCCCCCTAGGACAGATACGCAGTATTTT. Translating it yields CASSPPRTDTQYF.

This chain joins TRBV5-1 and TRBJ2-1; TRBD2 agrees at 13 bases. The CDR3 length is 19 residues. The J segment lost 0 bases and the V segment lost 3 bases, leaving 9 bases of the junction unmatched. Germline CDR1 is SGHRS and CDR2 is YFSETQ. The CDR3 here is CASSSTGTSGVSSYNEQFF. The DNA of the CDR3 is TGCGCCAGCAGCTCGACCGGGACTAGCGGGGTGAGCTCCTACAATGAGCAGTTCTTC.

The chain is built from TRBV11-3 and TRBJ2-1; 7 bases align to TRBD2. CDR3 size: 14 residues. Germline V lookup: CDR1 SGHNT, CDR2 YENEEA. The trim removed 1 base at V and 5 bases at J, leaving 2 bases unmatched. CDR3 sequence reads: CASSLVGTNNEQFF. CDR3 nucleotides: TGTGCCAGCAGCTTAGTTGGGACTAACAATGAGCAGTTCTTC.

This sequence joins TRBV27 and TRBJ1-2; 7 bases are a match to TRBD1. CDR3 size: 16 residues. CDR1 is MNHEY, CDR2 SMNVEV, per germline (reference sequence). The V segment lost 6 bases and the J segment 6 bases; nucleotides outside the gene matches: 16. The chain's CDR3 is CASSNIPGQTHHGYTF. The CDR3 DNA reads TGTGCCAGCAGCAACATTCCGGGACAGACACACCATGGCTACACCTTC.

Here the CDR3 reads CASRGTDNQPQHF. CDR3 nucleotide sequence: TGTGCCAGCAGGGGGACAGACAATCAGCCCCAGCATTTT. This chain joins TRBV6-5 and TRBJ1-5; 7 bases fit TRBD1. CDR1 and CDR2 from the germline V gene are MNHEY and SVGAGI. The CDR3 extends over 13 amino acids. After removal of 6 bases from V and 3 bases from J, the junction contained 2 bases not matched to a gene.

V and J are TRBV7-9 and TRBJ2-7, with 8 bases that match TRBD1. CDR1 is SEHNR, CDR2 FQNEAQ, per germline (reference sequence). J gave up 5 bases and V 4 bases, and 7 bases lay outside the gene matches. This CDR3 region has 14 residues. The CDR3 here is CASSWTGQGHEQYF. As DNA, the CDR3 is TGTGCCAGCAGCTGGACCGGACAGGGCCACGAGCAGTACTTC. Supplemented by reference TRBV7-9 and TRBJ2-7, the full variable domain reads DTGVSQNPRHKITKRGQNVTFRCDPISEHNRLYWYRQTLGQGPEFLTYFQNEAQLEKSRLLSDRFSAERPKGSFSTLEIQRTEQGDSAMYLCASSWTGQGHEQYFGPGTRLTVT.

The genes are TRBV9 and TRBJ2-1; the match to TRBD2 covers 9 bases. Germline assignment: CDR1 SGDLS and CDR2 YYNGEE. This CDR3 region has 15 residues. Losses at the gene ends were 0 bases for V and 6 bases for J; bases not matched to a gene: 4. The CDR3 loop reads CASSVDGGGGNEQFF. The CDR3 DNA sequence: TGTGCCAGCAGCGTAGATGGCGGGGGGGGCAATGAGCAGTTCTTC.

The chain links TRBV10-3 to TRBJ2-2; D uncertain. Germline assignment: CDR1 ENHRY and CDR2 SYGVKD. Trimming pared 0 bases from V and 4 bases from J, leaving 9 bases between. This CDR3 contains 15 residues. This CDR3 is CAISESAGPTGELFF. DNA for the CDR3: TGTGCCATCAGTGAGTCGGCAGGCCCCACCGGGGAGCTGTTTTTT.

The chain carries TRBV11-2 and TRBJ2-5; TRBD1 aligns across 12 bases. V shed 5 bases, J shed 7 bases, and the junction held 5 bases outside the gene matches. The CDR3 has 14 residues. Germline V lookup: CDR1 SGHAT, CDR2 FQNNGV. This CDR3 reads CASSRDRGRGTQYF. In nucleotides, the CDR3 is TGTGCCAGCAGCCGGGACAGGGGGCGAGGGACCCAGTACTTC.

This sequence joins TRBV6-2 or TRBV6-3 and TRBJ1-1; TRBD1 agrees at 7 bases. J was trimmed by 1 base and V by 5 bases; bases with no gene match: 4. The CDR3 is made up of 14 amino acids. Germline V gives CDR1 MNHEY, CDR2 SVGEGT. The CDR3 DNA is TGTGCCAGCAGTAGGGGACAGCAGAACACTGAAGCTTTCTTT. Protein: CASSRGQQNTEAFF.

The chain has TRBV6-5 and TRBJ1-5; the match to TRBD1 covers 10 bases. In germline, CDR1 is MNHEY, CDR2 SVGAGI. Trimming took 6 bases from V and 4 from J; bases not matched to a gene: 6. The CDR3 totals 15 residues. CDR3 sequence: CASRGPGQGNQPQHF. CDR3 nucleotides: TGTGCCAGCAGGGGACCGGGACAGGGGAATCAGCCCCAGCATTTT.

The V and J genes are TRBV28 and TRBJ2-6, with a possible D match to TRBD1 (5 bases). Trimming removed 9 bases at V and 0 bases at J, with 12 bases between. This CDR3 has 15 residues. Germline CDR1 MDHEN, CDR2 SYDVKM. CDR3 DNA sequence: TGTGCCAGTAAAACAGGATCCTCTGGGGCCAACGTCCTGACTTTC. It is translated as CASKTGSSGANVLTF.

J is TRBJ1-1 and V is TRBV2; D perhaps matches TRBD1 (5 bases). The CDR3 consists of 12 residues. Germline CDR1 and CDR2: SNHLY and FYNNEI. V was clipped by 7 bases and J by 7 bases, with 13 bases between them. The CDR3 here is CASNIFGGEAFF. CDR3 coding DNA: TGTGCCAGCAACATCTTCGGGGGTGAAGCTTTCTTT.

V usage is TRBV5-5 and J usage is TRBJ2-5; TRBD2 is a possible D gene (6 bases). Germline V lookup: CDR1 SGHKS, CDR2 YYEKEE (reference sequence). Trimming removed 0 bases at V and 2 bases at J, with 14 bases between. The CDR3 totals 16 residues. CDR3 DNA sequence: TGTGCCAGCAGCTTGGGTTTACTCGCGGGGCAAGAGACCCAGTACTTC. This gives the protein CASSLGLLAGQETQYF.